The clone carrying this T cell receptor (beta chain) was observed a handful of times. Its specificity is not known. This CDR3 is 22 amino acids long. With 2 bases clipped from V and 0 bases from J, the junction kept 20 bases outside the gene matches. Germline CDR1 reads SGHVS; CDR2 reads FQNEAQ. This specimen comes from a study of T cell repertoires in cytomegalovirus infection. Study overall: Public TCR beta signatures were indicative of both CMV infection and a matching HLA type.

Study conclusions and caveats: Public TCR beta family frequency separated CMV-and-HLA carriers, including in an independent cohort. In two of eight donors, the top clonotype was HLA-C-restricted CMV-specific.

Using its own MiXCR run on the reads, TCRdb lists one record per CDR3 protein. The sample contains about 180,000 distinct CDR3 sequences, about 18% of which appear only once. The chain couples TRBV7-8 to TRBJ2-3; 10 bases map to TRBD2. Sequenced material: CD8+ T cells from PBMCs. The receptor was isolated from a human donor in good health (CMV status not recorded). Some clones in this sample may be carry-over from other donors' samples. In nucleotides, the CDR3 is TGTGCCAGCAGCTTACCTTCCTCTAGCGGGGGAACCCCCCTACCTAGCACAGATACGCAGTATTTT. Amino acids: CASSLPSSSGGTPLPSTDTQYF.